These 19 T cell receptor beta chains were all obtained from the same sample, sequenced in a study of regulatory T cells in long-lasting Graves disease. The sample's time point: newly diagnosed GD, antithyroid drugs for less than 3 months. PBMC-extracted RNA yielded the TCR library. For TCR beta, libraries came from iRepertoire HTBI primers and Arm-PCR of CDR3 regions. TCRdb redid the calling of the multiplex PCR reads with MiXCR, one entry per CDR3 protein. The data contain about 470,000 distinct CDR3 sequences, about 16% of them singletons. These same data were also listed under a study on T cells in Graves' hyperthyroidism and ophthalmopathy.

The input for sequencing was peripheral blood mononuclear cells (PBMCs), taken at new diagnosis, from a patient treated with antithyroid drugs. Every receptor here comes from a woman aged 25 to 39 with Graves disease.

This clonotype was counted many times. The CDR3 bases are TGTGCCAGCAGCTTCGGACTAGCGGGAGGTTCCTACAATGAGCAGTTCTTC. As protein: CASSFGLAGGSYNEQFF. This rearrangement joins TRBV7-9 to TRBJ2-1, with TRBD2 matching over 14 bases. Germline-derived CDR1 and CDR2 are SEHNR and FQNEAQ (reference sequence). J gave up 1 base and V 3 bases, and 2 bases lay outside the gene matches. The CDR3 spans 17 residues.

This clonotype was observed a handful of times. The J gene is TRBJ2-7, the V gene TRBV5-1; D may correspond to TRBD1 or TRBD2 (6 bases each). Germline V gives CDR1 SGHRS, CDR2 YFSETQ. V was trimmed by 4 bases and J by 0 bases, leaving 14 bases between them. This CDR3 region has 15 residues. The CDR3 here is CASSGTPGASYEQYF. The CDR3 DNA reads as TGCGCCAGCAGCGGGACCCCGGGGGCCTCCTACGAGCAGTACTTC. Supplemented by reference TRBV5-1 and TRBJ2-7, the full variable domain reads KAGVTQTPRYLIKTRGQQVTLSCSPISGHRSVSWYQQTPGQGLQFLFEYFSETQRNKGNFPGRFSGRQFSNSRSEMNVSTLELGDSALYLCASSGTPGASYEQYFGPGTRLTVT.

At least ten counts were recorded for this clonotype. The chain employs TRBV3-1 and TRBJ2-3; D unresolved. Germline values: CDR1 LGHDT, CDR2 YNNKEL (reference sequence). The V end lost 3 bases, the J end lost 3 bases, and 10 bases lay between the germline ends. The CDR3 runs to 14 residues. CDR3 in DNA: TGTGCCAGCAGCCAGGAATACGGGACAGATACGCAGTATTTT. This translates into CASSQEYGTDTQYF.

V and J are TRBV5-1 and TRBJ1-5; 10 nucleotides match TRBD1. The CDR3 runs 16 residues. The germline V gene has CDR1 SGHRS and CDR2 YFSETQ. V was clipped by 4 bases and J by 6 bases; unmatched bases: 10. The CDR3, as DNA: TGCGCCAGCAGCCAAGGGACAGGGGAGGGGAGTCAGCCCCAGCATTTT. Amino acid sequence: CASSQGTGEGSQPQHF.

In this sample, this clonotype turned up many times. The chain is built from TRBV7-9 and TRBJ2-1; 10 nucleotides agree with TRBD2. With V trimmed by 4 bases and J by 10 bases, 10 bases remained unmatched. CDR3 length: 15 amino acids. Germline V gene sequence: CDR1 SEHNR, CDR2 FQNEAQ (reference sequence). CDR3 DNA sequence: TGTGCCAGCAGCTCTAGCGGGAGAGAAGGAGGAGAGCAGTTCTTC. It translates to CASSSSGREGGEQFF. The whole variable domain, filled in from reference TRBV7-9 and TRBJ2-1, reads DTGVSQNPRHKITKRGQNVTFRCDPISEHNRLYWYRQTLGQGPEFLTYFQNEAQLEKSRLLSDRFSAERPKGSFSTLEIQRTEQGDSAMYLCASSSSGREGGEQFFGPGTRLTVL.

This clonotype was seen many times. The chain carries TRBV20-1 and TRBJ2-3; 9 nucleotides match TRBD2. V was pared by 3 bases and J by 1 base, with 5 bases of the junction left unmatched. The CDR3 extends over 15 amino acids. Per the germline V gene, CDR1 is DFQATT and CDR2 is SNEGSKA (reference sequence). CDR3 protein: CSASALAGGTDTQYF. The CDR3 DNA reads TGCAGTGCTAGTGCGTTAGCGGGAGGCACAGATACGCAGTATTTT.

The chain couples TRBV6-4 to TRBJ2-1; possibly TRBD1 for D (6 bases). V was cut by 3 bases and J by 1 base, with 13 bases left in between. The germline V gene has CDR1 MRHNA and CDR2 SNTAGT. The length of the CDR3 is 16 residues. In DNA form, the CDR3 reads TGTGCCAGCAGTGATCTCTACAGGGTATCCTACAATGAGCAGTTCTTC. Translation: CASSDLYRVSYNEQFF.

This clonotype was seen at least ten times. The CDR3 coding sequence is TGTGCCAGCAGTCCAACAGGGGGCGACCTTTGGGATTACTATGGCTACACCTTC. This encodes CASSPTGGDLWDYYGYTF. The J gene is TRBJ1-2, the V gene TRBV12-3 or TRBV12-4; TRBD1 matches at 9 bases. The ends lost 5 bases at V and 3 bases at J; junction bases unmatched: 16. This CDR3 contains 18 residues.

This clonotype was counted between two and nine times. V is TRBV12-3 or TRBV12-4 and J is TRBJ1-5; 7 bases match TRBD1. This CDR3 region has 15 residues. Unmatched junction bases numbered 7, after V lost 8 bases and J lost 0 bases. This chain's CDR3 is CASRQGLYSNQPQHF. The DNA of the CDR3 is TGTGCCAGCCGACAGGGACTATATAGCAATCAGCCCCAGCATTTT.

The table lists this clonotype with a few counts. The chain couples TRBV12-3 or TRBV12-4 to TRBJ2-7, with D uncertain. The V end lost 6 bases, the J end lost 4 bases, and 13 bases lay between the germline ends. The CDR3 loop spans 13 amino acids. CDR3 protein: CASRLSGSYEQYF. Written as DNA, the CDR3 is TGTGCCAGCAGACTCTCCGGCAGTTACGAGCAGTACTTC.

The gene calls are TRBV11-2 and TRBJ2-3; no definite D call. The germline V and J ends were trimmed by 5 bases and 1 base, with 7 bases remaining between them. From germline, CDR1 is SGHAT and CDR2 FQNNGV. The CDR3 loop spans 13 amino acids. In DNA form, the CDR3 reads TGTGCCAGCAGCCCCCGGCGCACAGATACGCAGTATTTT. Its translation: CASSPRRTDTQYF. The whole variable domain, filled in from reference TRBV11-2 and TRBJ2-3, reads EAGVAQSPRYKIIEKRQSVAFWCNPISGHATLYWYQQILGQGPKLLIQFQNNGVVDDSQLPKDRFSAERLKGVDSTLKIQPAKLEDSAVYLCASSPRRTDTQYFGPGTRLTVL.

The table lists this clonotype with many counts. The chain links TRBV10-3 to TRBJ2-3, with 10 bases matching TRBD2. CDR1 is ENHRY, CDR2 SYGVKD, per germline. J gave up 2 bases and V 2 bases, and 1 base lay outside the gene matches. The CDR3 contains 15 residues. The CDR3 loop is CAISEGLAATDTQYF. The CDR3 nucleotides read TGTGCCATCAGTGAGGGACTAGCGGCCACAGATACGCAGTATTTT.

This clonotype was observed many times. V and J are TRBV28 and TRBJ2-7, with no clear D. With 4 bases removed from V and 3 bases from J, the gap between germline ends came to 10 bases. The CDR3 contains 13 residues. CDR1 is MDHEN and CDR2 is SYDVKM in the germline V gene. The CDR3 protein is CASSSRSNYEQYF. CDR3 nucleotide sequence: TGTGCCAGCAGTTCTAGGTCAAACTACGAGCAGTACTTC.

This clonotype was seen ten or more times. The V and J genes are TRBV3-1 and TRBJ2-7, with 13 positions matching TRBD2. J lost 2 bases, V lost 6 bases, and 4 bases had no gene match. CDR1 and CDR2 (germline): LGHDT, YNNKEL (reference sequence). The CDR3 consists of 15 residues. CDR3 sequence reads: CASRQLAGGPYEQYF. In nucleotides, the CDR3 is TGTGCCAGCAGACAACTAGCGGGAGGGCCCTACGAGCAGTACTTC.

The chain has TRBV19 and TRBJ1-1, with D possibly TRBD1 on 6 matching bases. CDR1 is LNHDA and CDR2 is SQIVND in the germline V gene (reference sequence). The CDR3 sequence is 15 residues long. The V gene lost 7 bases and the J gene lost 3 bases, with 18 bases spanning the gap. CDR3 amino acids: CASKLGGAGDTEAFF. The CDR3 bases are TGTGCCAGTAAGTTGGGGGGCGCAGGGGACACTGAAGCTTTCTTT.

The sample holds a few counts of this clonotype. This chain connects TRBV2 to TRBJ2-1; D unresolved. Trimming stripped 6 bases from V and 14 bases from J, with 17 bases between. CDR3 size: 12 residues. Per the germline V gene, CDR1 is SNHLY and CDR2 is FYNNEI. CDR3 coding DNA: TGTGCCAGCAGAAGCCTCCCACTTCGGGAGTTCTTC. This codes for CASRSLPLREFF.

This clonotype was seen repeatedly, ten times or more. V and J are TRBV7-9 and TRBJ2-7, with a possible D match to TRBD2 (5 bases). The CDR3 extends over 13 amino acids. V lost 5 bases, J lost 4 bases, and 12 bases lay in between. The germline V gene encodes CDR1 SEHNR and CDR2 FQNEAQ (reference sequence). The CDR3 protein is CASSRGREYEQYF. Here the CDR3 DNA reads TGTGCCAGCAGCCGCGGACGGGAATACGAGCAGTACTTC.

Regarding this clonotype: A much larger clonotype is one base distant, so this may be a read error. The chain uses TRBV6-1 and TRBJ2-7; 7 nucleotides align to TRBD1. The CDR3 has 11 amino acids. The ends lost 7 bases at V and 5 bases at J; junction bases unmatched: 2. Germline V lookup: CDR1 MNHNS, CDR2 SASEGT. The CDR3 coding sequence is TGTGCCAGCATAACAGGGGACGAGCAGTACTTC. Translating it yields CASITGDEQYF.

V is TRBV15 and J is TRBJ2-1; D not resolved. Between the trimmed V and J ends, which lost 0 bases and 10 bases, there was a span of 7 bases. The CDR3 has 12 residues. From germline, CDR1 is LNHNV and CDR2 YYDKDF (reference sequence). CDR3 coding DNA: TGTGCCACCAGCAGAGAAGGGTACGAGCAGTTCTTC. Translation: CATSREGYEQFF.